This TCR beta chain is from a study of blood T cell repertoires in COVID-19. As handled by the study authors: Using reference gene primer amplification, nucleated cell counts were estimated. Sequenced by immunoSEQ multiplex PCR; TCRdb stores in-frame clones only, minus some. V and J calls plus clone size are reproduced from that table; the DNA served to infer D and trimming. The sample includes roughly 250,000 clones, approximately 86% of them seen just once. Enrolled during active infection, Seattle patients were then followed longitudinally. Germline CDR1 reads LNHDA; CDR2 reads SQIVND (reference sequence). The CDR3 spans 13 residues. V lost 4 bases and J 8 bases, leaving 12 bases between the germline ends.

The source is a human donor with COVID-19, enrolled during active disease. The donor label of this sample is uncertain. Sequencing used peripheral blood. The rearrangement joins TRBV19 to TRBJ1-5; D not resolved. Here the CDR3 reads CASSKQFPEPQHF. Here the CDR3 DNA reads TGTGCCAGTAGTAAACAGTTCCCAGAGCCCCAGCATTTT.